The clone carrying this TCR beta chain appeared a single time. Its antigen is as yet unknown. Generated by immunoSEQ multiplex PCR, the TCRdb table keeps only in-frame clones and is missing some. The sample carries approximately 100,000 clones, about 93% recorded once. This specimen comes from a study of T cell responses to AZD1222 COVID-19 vaccine. General study points: Donor demographics were predominantly white British with a female majority; clonal diversity may be underestimated.

Germline V lookup: CDR1 LGHNA, CDR2 YNFKEQ. This CDR3 spans 14 amino acids. The ends were cut back, 0 bases at V and 0 bases at J, with 5 bases in the middle. The TCR was taken from an adult in good health. The rearrangement links TRBV4-2 to TRBJ1-1; no clear D gene. Material: peripheral blood, obtained on day 0 of AZD1222 vaccination. The CDR3 region is CASSQDGLNTEAFF. DNA of the CDR3: TGTGCCAGCAGCCAAGATGGACTGAACACTGAAGCTTTCTTT.